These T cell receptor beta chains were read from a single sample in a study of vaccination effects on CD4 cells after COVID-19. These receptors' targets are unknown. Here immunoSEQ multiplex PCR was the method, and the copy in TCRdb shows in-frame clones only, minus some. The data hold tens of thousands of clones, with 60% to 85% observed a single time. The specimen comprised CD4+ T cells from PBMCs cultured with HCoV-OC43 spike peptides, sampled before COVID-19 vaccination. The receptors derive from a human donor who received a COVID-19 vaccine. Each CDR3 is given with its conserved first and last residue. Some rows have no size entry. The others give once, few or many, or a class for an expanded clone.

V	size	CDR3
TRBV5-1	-	CASSLGGGTGANYGYTF
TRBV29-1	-	CSVEENRNTEAFF
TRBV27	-	CASSILFPSGTTYEQYF
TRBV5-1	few	CASKGDYGYTF
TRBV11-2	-	CASSPSGGKNIQYF
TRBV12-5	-	CASGLMSRLGNTIYF
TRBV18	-	CASSTISRGQIDEQYF
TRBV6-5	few	CASSYSTLGSGYGYTF
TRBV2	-	CASSEVAYGYTF
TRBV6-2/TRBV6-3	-	CASSYSQGYQPQHF
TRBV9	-	CASSGDRGMGPLHF
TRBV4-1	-	CASSQVGQGRYEQYF
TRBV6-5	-	CASARTGLDEQYF
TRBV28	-	CASSDGTFKNIQYF
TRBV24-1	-	CATSDRSGRSENEQFF
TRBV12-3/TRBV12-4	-	CASSLAQGLGYTF
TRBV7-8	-	CASSLLEDDGYTF
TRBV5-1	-	CASSPGQGPDTQYF
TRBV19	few	CASSQGQGGQPQHF
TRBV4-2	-	CASSQADYKETQYF
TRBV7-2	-	CASSLATSRQETQYF
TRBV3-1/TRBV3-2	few	CASSPTGTSTDTQYF
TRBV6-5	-	CASSPTATGFYEQYF
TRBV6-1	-	CASSEARDGELFF
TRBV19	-	CASSYLQGTNSGNTIYF
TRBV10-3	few	CAISESRGGVGADTQYF